Below, 27 T cell receptor beta chains from the same sample are listed, as sequenced in a study of early T cells in non-severe SARS-CoV-2 infection. TCRdb analysed the 5' RACE reads with MiXCR anew, one entry per CDR3 protein. The table shows nearly 80,000 distinct CDR3 sequences, with roughly 13% occurring only once. Sequences were obtained from whole blood. The receptors stem from an adult who was a healthcare worker with PCR-confirmed SARS-CoV-2 infection or an uninfected control (not recorded which).

This clonotype was seen at least ten times. The gene calls are TRBV29-1 and TRBJ1-4, with D possibly TRBD1 on 5 matching bases. Germline values: CDR1 SQVTM, CDR2 ANQGSEA. The V end was cut by 6 bases, the J end by 6 bases, with 20 bases between. The CDR3 totals 15 residues. The CDR3 spells CSVRGSRLGDEKLFF. CDR3 nucleotides: TGCAGCGTCCGGGGGAGTCGACTTGGGGATGAAAAACTGTTTTTT.

The rearrangement uses TRBV10-1 and TRBJ2-3, with a possible D match to TRBD2 (6 bases). The germline V gene encodes CDR1 WNHNN and CDR2 SYGVQD (reference sequence). CDR3 length equals 14 residues. The V end lost 8 bases, the J end lost 1 base, and 13 bases lay between the germline ends. CDR3 nucleotide sequence: TGCGCCAGCTCACGGAGGGATGGCACAGATACGCAGTATTTT. This gives the protein CASSRRDGTDTQYF.

J is TRBJ1-2 and V is TRBV7-2; D is unclear. Germline V lookup: CDR1 SGHTA, CDR2 FQGNSA. Trimming shortened V by 4 bases and J by 3 bases, and 24 bases separated the two germline ends. The CDR3 sequence is 18 residues long. The CDR3 bases are TGTGCCAGCAGCTCCCCACCAGCTTATGTGATATGGGACTATGGCTACACCTTC. Its protein is CASSSPPAYVIWDYGYTF.

Note on this clonotype: It may be a read error: a sequence one base away is much more abundant. The chain combines TRBV4-3 with TRBJ2-1; 12 nucleotides match TRBD2. Germline V CDR1 and CDR2: LGHNA, YSLEER. This CDR3 region has 17 residues. DNA of the CDR3: TGCGCCAGCAGCCAAATCTCGACTAGCGGGAGTTCGGATGACCAGTTCTTC. It is translated as CASSQISTSGSSDDQFF.

This clonotype was seen a handful of times. This chain links TRBV25-1 with TRBJ1-3; D unclear. V was trimmed by 6 bases and J by 4 bases, leaving 4 bases between them. The germline V gene encodes CDR1 MGHDK and CDR2 SYGVNS. The length of the CDR3 is 11 residues. The DNA for the CDR3 is TGTGCCAGCAGCCCGGGAAACACCATATATTTT. Its translation: CASSPGNTIYF.

The chain carries TRBV18 and TRBJ1-1, with a possible D match to TRBD1 (6 bases). CDR1 and CDR2 (germline): KGHSH, LQKENI. V was pared by 4 bases and J by 5 bases, with 17 bases between. This CDR3 comprises 15 residues. CDR3 DNA sequence: TGTGCCAGCTCACTCGCGGGCGGGGGCCAGACTGAAGCTTTCTTT. Translated, it gives CASSLAGGGQTEAFF.

There are a few counts of this clonotype. This chain links TRBV11-2 with TRBJ2-3, with TRBD1 matching 8 bases. The CDR3 contains 14 residues. The trim removed 11 bases at V and 4 bases at J, leaving 11 bases unmatched. Germline V CDR1 and CDR2: SGHAT, FQNNGV. The CDR3 region is CAHGAGGRSDTQYF. Here the CDR3 DNA reads TGTGCCCACGGGGCAGGGGGCAGGTCAGATACGCAGTATTTT. Combining the CDR3 with reference TRBV11-2 and TRBJ2-3 gives the whole variable domain EAGVAQSPRYKIIEKRQSVAFWCNPISGHATLYWYQQILGQGPKLLIQFQNNGVVDDSQLPKDRFSAERLKGVDSTLKIQPAKLEDSAVYLCAHGAGGRSDTQYFGPGTRLTVL.

Ten or more counts support this clonotype. V usage is TRBV20-1 and J usage is TRBJ2-5; D is perhaps TRBD2 (5 bases). The CDR3 consists of 11 residues. CDR1 is DFQATT and CDR2 is SNEGSKA in the germline V gene (reference sequence). The V end lost 4 bases, the J end lost 4 bases, and 7 bases lay between the germline ends. The CDR3 DNA reads TGCAGTGCTACGGAGGTAGAGACCCAGTACTTC. Translating gives CSATEVETQYF.

This clonotype has just a few counts. One end of the junction fails to match germline, which may point to a read error. The chain links TRBV20-1 to TRBJ2-7, with D possibly TRBD1 on 5 matching bases. Germline CDR1 is DFQATT and CDR2 is SNEGSKA (reference sequence). CDR3 length: 13 amino acids. The CDR3 DNA reads TGCAGTGCGAGAGAACCAGGGTTCTACGAGCAGTACTTC. Its translation is CSAREPGFYEQYF.

This CDR3 is CASSPGTGREAFF. The CDR3 nucleotides read TGCGCCAGCAGCCCGGGGACAGGGCGTGAAGCTTTCTTT. V and J are TRBV5-1 and TRBJ1-1, with 9 positions matching TRBD1. J lost 7 bases, V lost 4 bases, and 5 bases had no gene match. There are 13 residues in the CDR3. Germline lookup yields CDR1 SGHRS and CDR2 YFSETQ.

This clonotype was observed a few times. The chain has TRBV28 and TRBJ2-1, with 7 bases aligning to TRBD2. V was pared by 10 bases and J by 4 bases, with 4 bases of the junction left unmatched. The CDR3 covers 12 residues. Germline V CDR1 and CDR2: MDHEN, SYDVKM. The CDR3 DNA reads TGTGCCACGGCTAGCGGATACAATGAGCAGTTCTTC. As protein: CATASGYNEQFF.

The chain uses TRBV11-2 and TRBJ2-2; 8 nucleotides match TRBD2. The J segment lost 4 bases and the V segment lost 3 bases, leaving 10 bases of the junction unmatched. CDR1 SGHAT and CDR2 FQNNGV come from the germline V gene. This CDR3 has 17 residues. This CDR3 reads CASSFPGGARGTGELFF. The CDR3 DNA sequence: TGTGCCAGCAGCTTTCCCGGGGGGGCCCGTGGCACCGGGGAGCTGTTTTTT.

This sequence joins TRBV20-1 and TRBJ1-6; 7 bases are shared with TRBD1. CDR1 and CDR2 from the germline V gene are DFQATT and SNEGSKA (reference sequence). This CDR3 is built from 12 residues. V trimming: 6 bases; J trimming: 10 bases; junction bases outside the gene matches: 6. In DNA, the CDR3 is TGCAGTGCCTCGGAGGGGGCGTCACCCCTCCACTTT. Translating gives CSASEGASPLHF.

The chain joins TRBV7-2 to TRBJ2-3, with a weak D call TRBD2 (6 bases). This CDR3 has 14 amino acids. Trimming took off 5 bases at V and 4 bases at J, with 13 bases between the two ends. Germline assignment: CDR1 SGHTA and CDR2 FQGNSA. CDR3 region: CASSETGVPDTQYF. The DNA for the CDR3 is TGTGCCAGCAGCGAGACGGGGGTCCCAGATACGCAGTATTTT.

This clonotype has at least ten counts. The chain combines TRBV4-2 with TRBJ2-3; 9 bases line up with TRBD1. From germline, CDR1 is LGHNA and CDR2 YNFKEQ. V trimming: 2 bases; J trimming: 6 bases; junction bases outside the gene matches: 6. This CDR3 has 15 amino acids. CDR3 protein: CASSQRTGGEDTQYF. CDR3 nucleotides: TGTGCCAGCAGCCAAAGAACAGGGGGCGAGGATACGCAGTATTTT.

This clonotype was counted only a few times. The chain uses TRBV18 and TRBJ1-1; TRBD1 is a possible D gene (5 bases). The germline CDR1 and CDR2 sequences are KGHSH and LQKENI. CDR3 length: 14 amino acids. V was clipped by 3 bases and J by 1 base, with 9 bases between them. As DNA, the CDR3 is TGTGCCAGCTCACCGACAGTCACGAACACTGAAGCTTTCTTT. As protein: CASSPTVTNTEAFF.

This clonotype occurred a few times. The rearrangement uses TRBV27 and TRBJ2-4, with 12 bases aligning to TRBD2. The junction had 8 bases not matched to a gene; V was cut back by 8 bases and J by 3 bases. This CDR3 comprises 16 residues. Germline CDR1 is MNHEY and CDR2 is SMNVEV (reference sequence). This CDR3 is CASGRLAGVDKNIQYF. The CDR3 DNA reads TGTGCCAGCGGTCGACTAGCGGGAGTAGACAAAAACATTCAGTACTTC.

CDR3 residues: CAISDSGGKSTEAFF. DNA for the CDR3: TGTGCCATCAGTGATTCAGGGGGTAAGAGCACTGAAGCTTTCTTT. This chain joins TRBV10-3 and TRBJ1-1; 7 bases are shared with TRBD1. Germline V gene sequence: CDR1 ENHRY, CDR2 SYGVKD. This CDR3 comprises 15 residues. Trimming removed 3 bases from V and 4 bases from J; junction bases left unmatched: 8.

The sample holds many counts of this clonotype. The chain uses TRBV7-2 and TRBJ2-1; D is possibly TRBD2 (6 bases). The germline gives CDR1 SGHTA, CDR2 FQGNSA. The CDR3 contains 15 residues. V gave up 5 bases and J gave up 6 bases, with 17 bases separating them. This chain's CDR3 is CASSPRRASANEQFF. For the CDR3, the DNA is TGTGCCAGCAGCCCACGGAGGGCTAGCGCCAATGAGCAGTTCTTC.

This clonotype was counted many times. The chain carries TRBV20-1 and TRBJ2-7; the D gene is possibly TRBD2 (6 bases). This CDR3 region has 14 residues. With 0 bases removed from V and 5 bases from J, the gap between germline ends came to 14 bases. Germline V gene data show CDR1 as DFQATT and CDR2 as SNEGSKA (reference sequence). The CDR3 coding sequence is TGCAGTGCTAGAGATTTCAGACTAGGGAACGAGCAGTACTTC. Translation: CSARDFRLGNEQYF.

This rearrangement joins TRBV7-2 to TRBJ1-2; D unresolved. The germline gives CDR1 SGHTA, CDR2 FQGNSA. The CDR3 extends over 13 amino acids. V was pared by 3 bases and J by 2 bases, with 7 bases between. The CDR3 DNA follows: TGTGCCAGCAGCTTGAGAGCAAACTATGGCTACACCTTC. As protein: CASSLRANYGYTF.

At least ten counts were recorded for this clonotype. V is TRBV5-4 and J is TRBJ2-1; D ambiguous. The V end lost 1 base, the J end lost 9 bases, and 11 bases lay between the germline ends. Looked up from germline, CDR1 is SGHNT and CDR2 is YYREEE (reference sequence). The CDR3 runs 13 residues. CDR3 loop: CASSLQLMGEQFF. The CDR3 bases are TGTGCCAGCAGCTTGCAGCTTATGGGTGAGCAGTTCTTC.

The rearrangement links TRBV10-1 to TRBJ1-1; D uncertain. The CDR3 runs 13 residues. The V end was cut by 0 bases, the J end by 8 bases, with 10 bases between. Germline CDR1 reads WNHNN; CDR2 reads SYGVQD (reference sequence). CDR3 protein: CASSESGSPEAFF. The DNA for the CDR3 is TGCGCCAGCAGTGAGTCGGGGTCTCCGGAAGCTTTCTTT.

The genes are TRBV7-2 and TRBJ1-6; D remains ambiguous. Germline V CDR1 and CDR2: SGHTA, FQGNSA. This CDR3 has 15 amino acids. V lost 5 bases to trimming and J lost 9 bases, with 17 bases between them. CDR3 sequence: CASSRDHPRSSPLHF. The CDR3 DNA sequence: TGTGCCAGCAGCAGGGATCACCCGCGGTCTTCACCCCTCCACTTT. The variable domain in full, completed from reference TRBV7-2 and TRBJ1-6, reads GAGVSQSPSNKVTEKGKDVELRCDPISGHTALYWYRQSLGQGLEFLIYFQGNSAPDKSGLPSDRFSAERTGGSVSTLTIQRTQQEDSAVYLCASSRDHPRSSPLHFGNGTRLTVT.

Only a few counts were recorded for this clonotype. This chain's CDR3 is CASSTDSSYNSPLHF. CDR3 bases: TGTGCCAGTAGTACCGATAGCTCCTATAATTCACCCCTCCACTTT. This chain joins TRBV19 and TRBJ1-6; D not resolved. Germline values: CDR1 LNHDA, CDR2 SQIVND (reference sequence). V shed 4 bases and J shed 0 bases, with 7 bases lying between them. This CDR3 contains 15 residues.

The genes are TRBV6-6 and TRBJ2-3; 15 bases are a match to TRBD2. CDR3 length: 21 amino acids. CDR1 MNHNY and CDR2 SVGAGI come from the germline V gene (reference sequence). V was pared by 2 bases and J by 2 bases, with 14 bases of the junction left unmatched. CDR3 residues: CASSYPRTSGGGFTNTDTQYF. As DNA, the CDR3 is TGTGCCAGCAGTTACCCACGGACTAGCGGGGGGGGATTCACGAACACAGATACGCAGTATTTT.

V gene TRBV6-2 or TRBV6-3 combines with J gene TRBJ2-7; D call uncertain. Per the germline V gene, CDR1 is MNHEY and CDR2 is SVGEGT. The length of the CDR3 is 13 residues. V shed 5 bases and J shed 5 bases, with 13 bases lying between them. CDR3 sequence: CASSPDVVHEQYF. CDR3 in DNA: TGTGCCAGCAGTCCTGACGTGGTCCACGAGCAGTACTTC.